This TCR beta chain was sequenced for a study of cytomegalovirus exposure and HLA in healthy donors (dated by TCRdb to 2016 to 2017). About the study as a whole: According to an earlier analysis of around 600 of the donors, 150 million to 200 million T cells yielded approximately 120 million unique TCR beta sequences and 250 to 350 Gb of sequence data. Around 320 gigabases of sequencing data and tens of millions of unique TCR sequences were included in an early release covering roughly 600 HLA-typed donors. Of the approximately 400 genotyped donors, approximately 83% fell in the genetic ancestry cluster associated with self-reported Caucasian donors. The study was designed to test whether signatures of past pathogen exposure could be identified by cataloging public T cell receptors. The study profiled the T cell repertoires of 666 subjects by immunosequencing and related them to cytomegalovirus serostatus. A separate validation cohort of 100 to 150 different subjects was used in addition to the roughly 670-subject first cohort. To predict cytomegalovirus infection status, the study brought together high-throughput TCR immunosequencing, statistical association of individual TCRs with disease status, and machine learning. To study patterns of TCR occurrence, a later analysis re-analyzed previously published TCR beta repertoires from several hundred donors and added high-resolution HLA genotyping. The later analysis used no new phenotypic data to find candidate immune exposures, relying instead on TCR beta sequences and their occurrence across donors. An earlier analysis of 587 of the donors used high-throughput TCR beta sequencing to judge whether each TCR beta V gene segment behaved as functional or pseudogenic. Donor age, sex, ethnicity and CMV serostatus were collected together with the repertoire data. A later genetic analysis used genome-wide SNP genotypes for about 65% of the 666 donors, treating that subset as a discovery cohort. All discovery cohort repertoires had been generated on a single sequencing platform. HLA typing covered class I and class II loci at four-digit resolution. Typing coverage varied by locus: roughly 620-640 donors for A, B, C, DRB1 and DQB1; 500 to 550 for DQA1; over 600 for DPA1; some 470 for DPB1. A handful of DR-DQ haplotypes were handled as single units for association and clustering because linkage in the cohort was strong. Among roughly 370 genotyped donors of the cohort, an average of approximately 230,000 unique TCR beta nucleotide sequences were sequenced per donor, approximately 20% of them non-productive.

Here is what the overall study found, with its caveats: The sequencing pipeline was judged likely to have produced a cluster of highly shared sequence variants as a technical artifact. In a later genetic analysis, fewer N-insertions in productive TCRs were reported among donors in an Asian-associated ancestry cluster than the approximately 710-donor mean. While some public TCRs were present in many individuals, most TCR sequences turned up only very rarely across donors. Correlated functional status among segregating V segments might reflect linkage disequilibrium, but an unknown experimental factor could not be ruled out. The study listed approximately 160 TCR beta chains as associated with cytomegalovirus. A later analysis found that TCR association rates varied across HLA loci, with DRB1 alleles showing the most associated TCRs and HLA-C alleles the fewest. Because HLA typing was missing for some donors at each locus, association tests included only the typed subset. Strong co-occurrence of HLA alleles, especially DR and DQ, made assigning TCR associations to individual alleles difficult. In an earlier analysis of a few hundred of the donors, most TCR beta V segments were observed in productive rearrangements about 90% or about 30% of the time, broadly matching IMGT annotations. A later analysis reported that several top co-occurrence clusters appeared linked to parvovirus B19, influenza, CMV and Epstein-Barr virus. It was suggested by the authors that the approach could potentially be generalized to other disease states and immunological phenotypes. This cohort had only TCR beta chains sequenced, and the lack of alpha or paired-chain data limited which features could be detected. The presence/absence analyses assumed that sequencing depth was roughly uniform across donors, and that assumption may not be true. The classifier was reported to diagnose cytomegalovirus status with high specificity and sensitivity in both the original cohort and the validation cohort. According to a later analysis, most CMV-associated TCR beta chains appeared to be HLA-restricted, and the HLA associations seemed to be driven largely by CMV exposure. In vitro tests confirmed that a few of the cytomegalovirus-associated TCR beta chains recognize cytomegalovirus antigens. An association between a missense DCLRE1C variant and V-gene and J-gene trimming of TCR beta chains was found in a later genetic analysis and replicated in an independent cohort. The earlier analysis of some 540 of the donors excluded around 17 rarely observed V segments, including chromosome 9 orphons, because counts were too low. Compared with equally common non-associated chains, HLA-associated TCR beta chains in a later analysis were more clonally expanded and had lower generation probabilities. A further reported finding was that TCR beta sequences accurately predicted the HLA-A and HLA-B alleles for most subjects in the first cohort. For the cohort, immune exposure information was limited to CMV serostatus. In a later analysis, 15,000 to 20,000 TCR beta sequences were associated with specific HLA alleles at a false discovery rate of 0.05.

This clone was observed a handful of times. Its antigen is still unknown. The input lacks base qualities; no much larger clone sits a single base away. The method was the immunoSEQ multiplex PCR assay. A mixture of 60 forward primers for TCR Vbeta segments and 13 reverse primers for TCR Jbeta segments was used in the multiplex PCR. The CDR3 region of rearranged TCR beta genes was amplified from genomic DNA with a multiplex PCR assay. On the Illumina HiSeq System, the amplified TCR beta libraries were sequenced as 87-base-pair reads. In the original analysis: A later analysis tallied roughly 80 million unique TCR beta chains across the approximately 670 repertoires, and about 12 million of those chains were shared by two or more donors. To remove PCR and sequencing errors, raw reads were error-corrected and collapsed into unique sequences using a nearest-neighbor algorithm that merged closely related sequences. Alignment of CDR3 sequences to IMGT reference sequences was used to assign V, D and J gene segments. Each retained sequence needed at least a six-nucleotide match to both a V gene segment and a J gene segment. A rearrangement was called productive if the CDR3 had no stop codons and remained in frame with V and J, and every other rearrangement was called non-productive. CDR3 was defined according to IMGT convention as the region running from the second conserved V-encoded cysteine to the conserved J-encoded phenylalanine. The earlier analysis of 450 to 750 of the donors excluded any sequence lacking an unambiguous match to a single V gene segment. In an earlier analysis of a few hundred of the donors, V segments were called functional above 56.7% productive rearrangements and were called segregating when the between-donor standard deviation exceeded 5%. A statistical classification framework was developed to diagnose cytomegalovirus status using the catalog of TCR beta chain sequences. A later analysis assigned V and J genes by comparing TCR nucleotide sequences with IMGT/GENE-DB human TR gene sequences. In a later analysis, CDR3 sequences and most-parsimonious VDJ recombination scenarios were assigned using the TCRdist pipeline. In a later analysis, each TCR beta chain was defined by its CDR3 amino acid sequence together with its V-gene family, and reads without a unique V-gene family were excluded. As a way to deal with suspected cross-contamination and a sequencing artifact, a later analysis dropped hundreds of nucleotide sequences that were highly shared and had low generation probability. In a later analysis, a clonal expansion index was calculated for each public chain from normalized within-repertoire ranks of inferred template counts. A later analysis computed generation probabilities with a VDJ recombination model fitted to out-of-frame rearrangements, and checked the results against IGoR. Hypergeometric tests were used in a later analysis to score TCR-TCR, TCR-HLA and TCR-CMV co-occurrence, with a repertoire-size bias correction applied to the TCR pairs. A later analysis estimated false discovery rates by permuting HLA or CMV assignments 20 times. In a later analysis, co-occurring TCRs were grouped with DBSCAN, and TCRdist sequence similarity was added when clustering was performed within HLA-allele-positive subsets. Co-occurrence clustering excluded repertoires with fewer than 30,000 or more than 120,000 public chains, plus five with anomalous nucleotide sharing. Imported from immuneACCESS, the table was reduced by TCRdb to in-frame sequences with V and J called. These copies leave out some clones; in studies compared against another copy, an unresolved V gene accounts for under half, and the cause of the remainder is not known. D and trimming come from the DNA, and the V and J calls and clone size come from that table. This sample holds about 270,000 clones; roughly two thirds were observed only once. About 2.2% of the sample rests with the top ten.

In total, roughly 710 healthy bone marrow donors made up the cohort. All cohort members were sampled while nominally healthy, although unrecorded immune exposures were likely present. The donor tested CMV seronegative, placing the donor among the 350 or so seronegative members of the cohort. A peripheral blood sample was collected from each donor, and TCR beta sequencing was performed on peripheral blood mononuclear cells. The Qiagen DNeasy Blood Extraction Kit was used to extract genomic DNA from the blood cell samples. The sequenced sample consisted of PBMCs. The clonotype originates from a female donor in good health and CMV-seronegative.

CDR3 loop: CASDTERGANYGYTF. The DNA is TGTGCTAGTGACACCGAACGCGGGGCTAACTATGGCTACACCTTC. The receptor chain draws on TRBV12-5 and TRBJ1-2, with the D gene not clear enough to name. CDR1 and CDR2, per the germline V gene, are LGHNT and FRNRAP. A distance of 15 bases separates the germline ends of V and J, which lose 7 bases and 0 bases respectively. The CDR3 holds 15 amino acids from the cysteine to the phenylalanine. Just the 45-base CDR3 DNA is kept, in frame starting at base 1.